This T cell receptor (beta chain) was sequenced during a study of blood T cell repertoires in COVID-19. Background on the study: Donors in the United States, Italy and Spain gave samples during acute or convalescent COVID-19. The cDNA or gDNA used as material had been derived from T cells, B-cell-depleted T cells, or PBMCs.

V lost 2 bases to trimming and J lost 6 bases, with 15 bases between them. The CDR3 extends over 15 amino acids. In germline, CDR1 is SGHRS, CDR2 YFSETQ. In its sample, this clone was seen a few times. The Seattle site enrolled patients during active infection and followed them longitudinally. Study processing details: Nucleated cell number was recorded as an estimate derived from reference gene primer amplification. Repertoires were generated with immunoSEQ multiplex PCR, while TCRdb's copy carries only in-frame clones and drops some. V, J and clone size were drawn from that table, and D and trimming were deduced from the DNA. The table has 350,000 to 450,000 clones, more than 70% seen once; the top ten hold roughly 2.1%.

The sample was peripheral blood. The J gene is TRBJ2-1, the V gene TRBV5-1, with D perhaps matching TRBD2 (6 bases). The clonotype was recovered from a woman aged 55-70 years with COVID-19, enrolled during active disease. The CDR3 DNA reads TGCGCCAGCAGCTTATCGGGGGACCCCAGCAATGAGCAGTTCTTC. This sequence encodes CASSLSGDPSNEQFF.